The 5 T cell receptor beta chains below come from one sample, sequenced in a study of blood T cell repertoires in COVID-19. Profiling relied on immunoSEQ multiplex PCR, and the TCRdb table lists in-frame clones only, not all of them. The sample lists roughly 300,000 clones, roughly 89% occurring once. Material for sequencing was peripheral blood. The receptors shown here come from a woman aged 25 to 39 with COVID-19, enrolled during active disease.

The chain combines TRBV5-1 with TRBJ1-2; 10 bases match TRBD1. This CDR3 is built from 14 residues. CDR1 and CDR2 (germline): SGHRS, YFSETQ. V gave up 4 bases and J gave up 5 bases; unmatched junction bases: 5. The CDR3 region is CASSGGQGGYGYTF. DNA for the CDR3: TGCGCCAGCAGCGGAGGACAGGGGGGGTATGGCTACACCTTC.

This clone was observed a single time. A read error is possible here, since a much larger clone lies one base away. This sample includes further DNA sequences coding for the same CDR3. The V gene is TRBV6-1, the J gene TRBJ1-5; 9 bases are a match to TRBD1. This CDR3 has 15 amino acids. Per germline, CDR1 MNHNS and CDR2 SASEGT. V shed 0 bases and J 6 bases; nucleotides not matched to a gene: 3. The CDR3 sequence: CASSEATGGGQPQHF. The CDR3 bases are TGTGCCAGCAGTGAAGCAACAGGGGGCGGTCAGCCCCAGCATTTT.

The rearrangement links TRBV5-4 to TRBJ1-1; D perhaps matches TRBD1 (6 bases). CDR3 length: 16 residues. V lost 2 bases, J lost 4 bases, and 18 bases lay in between. CDR1 is SGHNT, CDR2 YYREEE, per germline (reference sequence). This CDR3 is CASSLTGFWGSTEAFF. The CDR3 DNA follows: TGTGCCAGCAGCTTAACAGGGTTTTGGGGGAGCACTGAAGCTTTCTTT.

The genes are TRBV28 and TRBJ1-4; TRBD1 matches 7 bases. The CDR3 covers 14 residues. J lost 4 bases, V lost 4 bases, and 3 bases had no gene match. Germline V gene sequence: CDR1 MDHEN, CDR2 SYDVKM. CDR3 coding DNA: TGTGCCAGCAGTTCGGGGACAGTTAATGAAAAACTGTTTTTT. As protein: CASSSGTVNEKLFF.

The chain links TRBV12-3 or TRBV12-4 to TRBJ1-1; 10 nucleotides align to TRBD1. Trimming removed 3 bases from V and 10 bases from J; junction bases left unmatched: 5. This CDR3 is 13 amino acids long. CDR3 loop: CASSLGQGRGAFF. CDR3 sequence (DNA): TGTGCCAGCAGTTTGGGACAGGGGAGAGGAGCTTTCTTT.